This T cell receptor beta chain was identified in a study of blood T cell repertoires in COVID-19. About the research overall: The origin of the acute and convalescent COVID-19 samples was the United States, Italy and Spain.

Authors' processing steps: Estimates of nucleated cell counts were drawn from the amplification of reference gene primers. The assay was immunoSEQ multiplex PCR, and TCRdb's table has in-frame clones only and misses some. V and J calls and clone size are those listed in that table; D and trimming were worked out from the DNA. This repertoire shows hundreds of thousands of clones, 82% found once; its top ten account for 3% to 4%. Per germline, CDR1 LNHNV and CDR2 YYDKDF (reference sequence). V shed 1 base, J shed 5 bases, and the junction held 3 bases outside the gene matches. CDR3 length: 15 residues. This clone was observed a handful of times.

The sequence was obtained from a woman in her fifties or sixties who had recovered from COVID-19. This chain joins TRBV15 and TRBJ2-7; 12 bases map to TRBD1. Sample: PBMCs or T cells enriched from blood (not recorded which). This CDR3 is CATSRGGQGAHEQYF. The CDR3 DNA is TGTGCCACCAGCAGAGGGGGACAGGGGGCCCACGAGCAGTACTTC.